The 20 T cell receptor beta chains reported below all come from one sample, sequenced in a study of shared clonotypes between healthy human individuals. The method was immunoSEQ multiplex PCR; TCRdb's version includes in-frame clones alone and lacks a portion of them. The sample lists 2 million to 2.5 million clones, 90% to 97% occurring once. Sequenced material: naive CD4+ T cells sorted from blood. Subset: CD45RA+ positively selected. The origin of the receptors is a man aged 18 to 29 in good health.

This clone was found a few times. The V and J genes are TRBV5-1 and TRBJ1-6; possible D gene TRBD1, 6 bases. Between the trimmed V and J ends, which lost 5 bases and 5 bases, there was a span of 11 bases. From germline, CDR1 is SGHRS and CDR2 YFSETQ. The CDR3 covers 14 residues. The CDR3 loop is CASRRTENNSPLHF. The DNA for the CDR3 is TGCGCCAGCAGGAGGACAGAGAATAATTCACCCCTCCACTTT.

This clone appeared once. This rearrangement joins TRBV25-1 to TRBJ1-6; D perhaps matches TRBD1 (5 bases). V was cut by 6 bases and J by 4 bases, with 13 bases left in between. This CDR3 has 15 amino acids. Germline CDR1 is MGHDK and CDR2 is SYGVNS. The CDR3 region has the DNA TGTGCCAGCAGCCCCGTGACAGAATATAATTCACCCCTCCACTTT. Translated: CASSPVTEYNSPLHF.

The rearrangement links TRBV11-2 to TRBJ1-2; D call uncertain. The V end was cut by 5 bases, the J end by 2 bases, with 6 bases between. Germline CDR1 is SGHAT and CDR2 is FQNNGV. The CDR3 runs 12 residues. For the CDR3, the DNA is TGTGCCAGCAGCACCCCGAACTATGGCTACACCTTC. Its translation is CASSTPNYGYTF. Complete variable domain (other parts from reference TRBV11-2 and TRBJ1-2): EAGVAQSPRYKIIEKRQSVAFWCNPISGHATLYWYQQILGQGPKLLIQFQNNGVVDDSQLPKDRFSAERLKGVDSTLKIQPAKLEDSAVYLCASSTPNYGYTFGSGTRLTVV.

A word on this clone: The same CDR3 is also encoded by other DNA sequences in this sample. The chain uses TRBV18 and TRBJ2-1; no clear D gene. V lost 3 bases and J lost 7, with 4 bases in between. Germline CDR1 is KGHSH and CDR2 is LQKENI. This CDR3 region has 11 residues. This chain's CDR3 is CASSPSNEQFF. The CDR3 DNA reads as TGTGCCAGCTCACCGTCGAATGAGCAGTTCTTC.

The chain uses TRBV7-2 and TRBJ2-2; D is undetermined. This CDR3 contains 13 residues. The germline V gene encodes CDR1 SGHTA and CDR2 FQGNSA. V lost 6 bases to trimming and J lost 3 bases, with 8 bases between them. The CDR3 reads CASSSGHTGELFF. CDR3 DNA: TGTGCCAGCAGTTCAGGACACACCGGGGAGCTGTTTTTT.

The V call is TRBV19, the J call TRBJ1-5, with D possibly being TRBD1 (6 bases). CDR3 size: 16 residues. Germline CDR1 is LNHDA and CDR2 is SQIVND (reference sequence). Trimming took 3 bases from V and 3 from J, leaving 15 bases between them. The CDR3 region is CASSIPVGATNQPQHF. In DNA, the CDR3 is TGTGCCAGTAGTATCCCGGTGGGGGCAACCAATCAGCCCCAGCATTTT.

The chain uses TRBV2 and TRBJ1-3, with D hard to call. CDR3 length: 15 amino acids. Germline CDR1 and CDR2: SNHLY and FYNNEI. Trimming cost V 8 bases and J 0 bases, with 14 bases left between them. The CDR3 nucleotides read TGTGCCAGCTCCTTCGACCGATCCTCTGGAAACACCATATATTTT. This sequence encodes CASSFDRSSGNTIYF. The full variable domain, in which reference TRBV2 and TRBJ1-3 provide the parts outside the CDR3, is EPEVTQTPSHQVTQMGQEVILRCVPISNHLYFYWYRQILGQKVEFLVSFYNNEISEKSEIFDDQFSVERPDGSNFTLKIRSTKLEDSAMYFCASSFDRSSGNTIYFGEGSWLTVV.

The chain's CDR3 is CASSLEGDEQFF. The CDR3 nucleotides are TGTGCCAGCAGCTTAGAAGGTGATGAGCAGTTCTTC. The genes are TRBV11-3 and TRBJ2-1; the D is unclear. The CDR3 is 12 amino acids. The germline gives CDR1 SGHNT, CDR2 YENEEA. The germline V and J ends were trimmed by 0 bases and 8 bases, with 5 bases remaining between them.

This chain links TRBV5-1 with TRBJ1-5; tentative D call: TRBD1 (5 bases). V dropped 4 bases and J dropped 3 bases, with 14 bases sitting between them. Per the germline V gene, CDR1 is SGHRS and CDR2 is YFSETQ. The CDR3 totals 15 residues. CDR3 in DNA: TGCGCCAGCAGCCTAGATGGACACTACAATCAGCCCCAGCATTTT. This gives the protein CASSLDGHYNQPQHF.

This CDR3 is CASSRSGTGSNGETYEQYF. The DNA of the CDR3 is TGCGCCAGCAGCAGAAGCGGGACAGGGTCGAACGGGGAAACCTACGAGCAGTACTTC. V gene TRBV5-1 combines with J gene TRBJ2-7; 9 nucleotides align to TRBD1. CDR1 and CDR2 from the germline V gene are SGHRS and YFSETQ. This CDR3 is built from 19 residues. J gave up 2 bases and V 4 bases, and 19 bases lay outside the gene matches.

V and J are TRBV9 and TRBJ2-3, with 8 bases that match TRBD2. Germline trimming cut 0 bases from V and 6 bases from J; bases unmatched to any gene: 12. CDR3 length: 17 amino acids. The V gene's germline CDR1 is SGDLS and CDR2 YYNGEE. The CDR3 DNA reads TGTGCCAGCAGCGTAGGGGTCGGGAGGGCCCTCCCGGATACGCAGTATTTT. Protein product: CASSVGVGRALPDTQYF.

The V and J genes are TRBV5-1 and TRBJ2-1; 8 bases are a match to TRBD1. V trimming: 7 bases; J trimming: 6 bases; junction bases outside the gene matches: 9. Germline assignment: CDR1 SGHRS and CDR2 YFSETQ. The CDR3 totals 14 residues. CDR3 nucleotides: TGCGCCAGCTCACCAGGGGGCGTCGGCAATGAGCAGTTCTTC. It is translated as CASSPGGVGNEQFF.

The chain carries TRBV6-5 and TRBJ1-1; D may be TRBD1 (5 bases). Trimming left V 6 bases short and J 7 bases short, with 9 bases between. CDR1 and CDR2 (germline): MNHEY, SVGAGI. The CDR3 totals 11 residues. CDR3 sequence (DNA): TGTGCCAGCAGCCACAGGAATGAAGCTTTCTTT. This encodes CASSHRNEAFF.

Note on this clone: Other DNA variants within this sample encode the same CDR3. The V call is TRBV7-2, the J call TRBJ2-1; D is unresolved. This CDR3 contains 11 residues. Trimming took off 6 bases at V and 4 bases at J, with 4 bases between the two ends. CDR1 SGHTA and CDR2 FQGNSA come from the germline V gene. CDR3 nucleotide sequence: TGTGCCAGCAGGGATTACAATGAGCAGTTCTTC. This translates into CASRDYNEQFF.

The CDR3 here is CATGVGDTEAFF. CDR3 nucleotide sequence: TGTGCCACAGGGGTGGGGGACACTGAAGCTTTCTTT. The chain is built from TRBV10-3 and TRBJ1-1, with D perhaps TRBD1 (6 bases). The CDR3 contains 12 residues. V dropped 10 bases and J dropped 3 bases, with 12 bases sitting between them. Germline V gene data show CDR1 as ENHRY and CDR2 as SYGVKD.

The genes are TRBV4-1 and TRBJ1-1; 7 bases are shared with TRBD1. The germline CDR1 and CDR2 sequences are MGHRA and YSYEKL. The ends lost 3 bases at V and 9 bases at J; junction bases unmatched: 7. The length of the CDR3 is 13 residues. CDR3 loop: CASSQTGLGKAFF. The CDR3, as DNA: TGCGCCAGCAGCCAGACAGGGTTGGGGAAAGCTTTCTTT.

Comments on this clone: The sample carries other DNA sequences with the same CDR3. This chain joins TRBV18 and TRBJ1-2, with TRBD1 matching 7 bases. Germline CDR1 reads KGHSH; CDR2 reads LQKENI. This CDR3 region has 14 residues. V lost 0 bases to trimming and J lost 3 bases; unmatched junction nucleotides: 1. CDR3 loop: CASSPPGTDYGYTF. DNA for the CDR3: TGTGCCAGCTCACCACCAGGGACAGACTATGGCTACACCTTC.

The chain uses TRBV6-1 and TRBJ1-1; TRBD1 might be the D (6 bases). This CDR3 contains 14 residues. The V end was cut by 7 bases, the J end by 2 bases, with 14 bases between. Germline loops: CDR1 MNHNS, CDR2 SASEGT. CDR3 DNA sequence: TGTGCCAGCACCCAGACAGGAGCTAACACTGAAGCTTTCTTT. Encoded protein: CASTQTGANTEAFF.

On this clone itself: This sample includes further DNA sequences coding for the same CDR3. V usage is TRBV30 and J usage is TRBJ2-4, with D unclear. Germline-derived CDR1 and CDR2 are GTSNPN and SVGIG (reference sequence). Trimming shortened V by 3 bases and J by 0 bases, and 6 bases separated the two germline ends. The CDR3 is made up of 13 amino acids. CDR3 region: CAWRPLAKNIQYF. The CDR3 nucleotides are TGTGCCTGGAGGCCGTTAGCCAAAAACATTCAGTACTTC.

The J gene is TRBJ2-3, the V gene TRBV7-2; 13 positions match TRBD2. CDR1 and CDR2 (germline): SGHTA, FQGNSA. This CDR3 spans 19 amino acids. The V and J ends lost 5 bases and 0 bases, in that order; junction bases with no gene match: 11. The CDR3 sequence: CASSRLGLAGDLSTDTQYF. The CDR3, as DNA: TGTGCCAGCAGCCGACTCGGACTAGCGGGAGACCTCAGCACAGATACGCAGTATTTT.